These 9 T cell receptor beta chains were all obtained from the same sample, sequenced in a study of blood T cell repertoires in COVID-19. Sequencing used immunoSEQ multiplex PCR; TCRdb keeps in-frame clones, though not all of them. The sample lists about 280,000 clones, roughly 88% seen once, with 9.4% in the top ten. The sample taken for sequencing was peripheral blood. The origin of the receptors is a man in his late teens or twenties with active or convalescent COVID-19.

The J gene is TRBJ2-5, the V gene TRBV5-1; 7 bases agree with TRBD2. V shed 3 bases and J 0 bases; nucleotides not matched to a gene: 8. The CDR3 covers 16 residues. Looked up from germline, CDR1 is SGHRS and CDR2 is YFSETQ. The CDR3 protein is CASSWGRGIDQETQYF. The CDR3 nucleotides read TGCGCCAGCAGCTGGGGGAGGGGAATAGACCAAGAGACCCAGTACTTC.

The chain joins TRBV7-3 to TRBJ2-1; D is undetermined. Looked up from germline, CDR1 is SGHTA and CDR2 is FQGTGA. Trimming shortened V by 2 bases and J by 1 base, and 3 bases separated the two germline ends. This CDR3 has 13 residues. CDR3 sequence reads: CASSLSSYNEQFF. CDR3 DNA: TGTGCCAGCAGCTTATCTTCCTACAATGAGCAGTTCTTC. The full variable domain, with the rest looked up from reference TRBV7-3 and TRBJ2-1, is GAGVSQTPSNKVTEKGKYVELRCDPISGHTALYWYRQSLGQGPEFLIYFQGTGAADDSGLPNDRFFAVRPEGSVSTLKIQRTERGDSAVYLCASSLSSYNEQFFGPGTRLTVL.

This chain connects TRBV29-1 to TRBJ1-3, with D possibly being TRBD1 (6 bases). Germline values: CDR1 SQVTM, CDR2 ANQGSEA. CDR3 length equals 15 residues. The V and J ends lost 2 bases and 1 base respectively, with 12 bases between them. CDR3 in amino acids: CSVETGQTSGNTIYF. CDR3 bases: TGCAGCGTTGAAACAGGGCAGACTTCTGGAAACACCATATATTTT.

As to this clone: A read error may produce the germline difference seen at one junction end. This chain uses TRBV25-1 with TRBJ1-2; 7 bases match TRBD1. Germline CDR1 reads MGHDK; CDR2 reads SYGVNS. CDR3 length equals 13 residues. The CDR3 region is CASSDPGTAFSSF. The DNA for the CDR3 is TGTGCCAGCAGCGACCCCGGGACAGCTTTTTCGTCCTTC.

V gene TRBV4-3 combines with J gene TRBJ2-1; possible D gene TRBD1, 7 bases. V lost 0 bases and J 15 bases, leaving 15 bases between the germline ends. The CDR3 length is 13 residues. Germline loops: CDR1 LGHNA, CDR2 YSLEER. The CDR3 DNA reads TGCGCCAGCAGCCAAGATCAGGGGGGTCTGCGGTTCTTC. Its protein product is CASSQDQGGLRFF.

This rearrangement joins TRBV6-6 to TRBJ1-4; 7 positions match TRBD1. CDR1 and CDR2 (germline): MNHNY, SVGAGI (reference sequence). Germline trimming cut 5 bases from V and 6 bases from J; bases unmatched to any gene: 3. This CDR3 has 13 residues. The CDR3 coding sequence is TGTGCCAGCAGTCGTGGACAGGATGAAAAACTGTTTTTT. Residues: CASSRGQDEKLFF.

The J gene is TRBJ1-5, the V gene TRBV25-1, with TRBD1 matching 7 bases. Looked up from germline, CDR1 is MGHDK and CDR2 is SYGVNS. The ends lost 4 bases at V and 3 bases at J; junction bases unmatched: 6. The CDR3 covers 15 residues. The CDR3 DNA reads TGTGCCAGCAGTGTAGACAGGGAGGACAATCAGCCCCAGCATTTT. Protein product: CASSVDREDNQPQHF.

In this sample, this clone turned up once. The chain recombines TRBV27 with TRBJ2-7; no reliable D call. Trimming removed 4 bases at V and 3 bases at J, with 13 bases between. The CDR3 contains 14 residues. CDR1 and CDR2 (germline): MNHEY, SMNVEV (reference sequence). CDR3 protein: CASSSLGTNYEQYF. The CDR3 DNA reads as TGTGCCAGCAGTTCCCTGGGCACCAACTACGAGCAGTACTTC.

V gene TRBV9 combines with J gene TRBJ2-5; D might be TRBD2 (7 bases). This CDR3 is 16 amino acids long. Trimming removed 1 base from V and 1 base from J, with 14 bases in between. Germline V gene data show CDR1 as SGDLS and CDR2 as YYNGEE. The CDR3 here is CASSVSAGAIQETQYF. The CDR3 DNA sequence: TGTGCCAGCAGCGTATCGGCGGGGGCGATCCAAGAGACCCAGTACTTC. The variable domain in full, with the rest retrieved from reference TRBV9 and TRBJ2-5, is DSGVTQTPKHLITATGQRVTLRCSPRSGDLSVYWYQQSLDQGLQFLIQYYNGEERAKGNILERFSAQQFPDLHSELNLSSLELGDSALYFCASSVSAGAIQETQYFGPGTRLLVL.